This T cell receptor (beta chain) derives from a study of cytomegalovirus exposure and HLA in healthy donors. At the level of the study: According to later analysis, the same platform produced the 120 validation and several hundred first-cohort repertoires.

General observations from the study: Rarity held for most TCR sequences, but there were some public TCRs that occurred in many donors. In vitro work confirmed that a few CMV-associated chains recognize CMV antigens. In a later analysis, first-cohort TCR clusters were found to tend to co-occur in the 100 to 150 validation repertoires.

In germline, CDR1 is SGHRS, CDR2 YFSETQ. The CDR3 runs to 14 residues. J was trimmed by 4 bases and V by 4 bases; bases with no gene match: 5. Turning to this clone: Its specificity is not known.

Clones were sequenced by immunoSEQ multiplex PCR, and TCRdb holds only the in-frame ones, with some missing. The sample consists of about 360,000 clones, approximately 90% of them appearing once. Sequences were obtained from PBMCs. This sequence joins TRBV5-1 and TRBJ1-3; 7 bases match TRBD1. The sequence came from a woman aged 18-29 years in good health and CMV-seronegative. The CDR3 region has the DNA TGCGCCAGCAGCGAACAGGGGATGGGAAACACCATATATTTT. Its protein is CASSEQGMGNTIYF.